This T cell receptor beta chain was retrieved from a study of blood T cell repertoires in COVID-19. Study in general: Donors in the United States, Italy and Spain gave samples during acute or convalescent COVID-19.

Concerning this clone itself: Different DNA sequences within this sample yield the same CDR3.

How the authors handled the data: Quantification of nucleated cells was approximated via reference gene primer amplification. Sequencing used immunoSEQ multiplex PCR; TCRdb keeps in-frame clones, though not all of them. The V and J calls and clone size come from that table; D and trimming were worked out from the DNA. This table holds about 210,000 clones, roughly 87% found once. This sequence was found in a man aged 18 to 29 with acute COVID-19. The specimen sequenced was PBMCs or T cells enriched from blood (not recorded which).

For the CDR3, the DNA is TGTGCCAGCAGGACAGGCGCAACAAGCACAGATACGCAGTATTTT. Translation: CASRTGATSTDTQYF. V usage is TRBV2 and J usage is TRBJ2-3; maybe TRBD1 (6 bases). V gave up 6 bases and J gave up 0 bases, with 13 bases separating them. The germline CDR1 and CDR2 sequences are SNHLY and FYNNEI. CDR3 length equals 15 residues.